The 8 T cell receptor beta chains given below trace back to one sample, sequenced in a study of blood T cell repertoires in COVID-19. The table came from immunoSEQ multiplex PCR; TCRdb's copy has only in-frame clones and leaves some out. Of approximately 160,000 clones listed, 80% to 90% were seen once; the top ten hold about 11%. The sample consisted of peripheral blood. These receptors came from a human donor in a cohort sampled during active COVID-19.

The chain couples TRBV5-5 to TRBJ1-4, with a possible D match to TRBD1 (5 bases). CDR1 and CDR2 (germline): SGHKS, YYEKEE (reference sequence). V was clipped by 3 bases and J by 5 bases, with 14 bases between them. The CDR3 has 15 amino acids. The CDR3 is CASSSRDLLNEKLFF. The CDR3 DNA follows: TGTGCCAGCAGCTCTAGGGACTTACTAAATGAAAAACTGTTTTTT.

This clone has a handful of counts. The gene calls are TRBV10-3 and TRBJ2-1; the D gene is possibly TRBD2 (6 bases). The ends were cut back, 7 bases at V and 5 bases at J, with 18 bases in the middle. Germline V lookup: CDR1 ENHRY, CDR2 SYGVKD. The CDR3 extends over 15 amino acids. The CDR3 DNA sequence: TGTGCCATCATGGGGATTGGAGGGACTCACAATGAGCAGTTCTTC. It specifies CAIMGIGGTHNEQFF.

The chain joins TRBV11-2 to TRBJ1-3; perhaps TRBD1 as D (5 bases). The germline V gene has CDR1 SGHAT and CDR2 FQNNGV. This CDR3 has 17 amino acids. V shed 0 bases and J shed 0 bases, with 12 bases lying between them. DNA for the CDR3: TGTGCCAGCAGCTTAGAATCCACCAGGGCCTCTGGAAACACCATATATTTT. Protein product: CASSLESTRASGNTIYF.

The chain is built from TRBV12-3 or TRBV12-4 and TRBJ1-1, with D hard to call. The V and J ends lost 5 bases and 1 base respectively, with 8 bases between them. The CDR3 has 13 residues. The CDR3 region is CASSMGGNTEAFF. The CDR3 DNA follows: TGTGCCAGCAGTATGGGAGGGAACACTGAAGCTTTCTTT.

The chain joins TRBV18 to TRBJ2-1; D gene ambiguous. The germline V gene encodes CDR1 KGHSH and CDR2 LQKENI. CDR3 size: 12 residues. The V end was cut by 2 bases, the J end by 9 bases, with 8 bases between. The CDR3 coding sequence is TGTGCCAGCTCACCAAGGCGCGGTGAGCAGTTCTTC. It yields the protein CASSPRRGEQFF.

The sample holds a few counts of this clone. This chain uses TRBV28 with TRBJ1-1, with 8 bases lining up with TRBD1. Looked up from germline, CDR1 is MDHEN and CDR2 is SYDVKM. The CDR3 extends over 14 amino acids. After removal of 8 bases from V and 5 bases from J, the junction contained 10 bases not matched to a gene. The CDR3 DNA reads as TGTGCCAGCCGGACGACAGGGGACAGGACTGAAGCTTTCTTT. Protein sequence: CASRTTGDRTEAFF.

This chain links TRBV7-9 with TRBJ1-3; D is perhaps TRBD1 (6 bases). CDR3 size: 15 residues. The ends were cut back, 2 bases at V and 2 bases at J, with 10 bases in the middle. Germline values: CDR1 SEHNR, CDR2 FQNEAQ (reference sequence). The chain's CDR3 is CASSLTQGTGNTIYF. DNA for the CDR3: TGTGCCAGCAGCTTAACGCAGGGGACTGGAAACACCATATATTTT.

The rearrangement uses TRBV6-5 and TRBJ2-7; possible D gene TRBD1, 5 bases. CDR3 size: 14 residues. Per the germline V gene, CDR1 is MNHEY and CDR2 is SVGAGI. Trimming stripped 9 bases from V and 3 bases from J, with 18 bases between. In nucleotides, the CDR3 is TGTGCCAGTTGTTTGGACACCTCTTTCTACGAGCAGTACTTC. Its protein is CASCLDTSFYEQYF.